The source of this T cell receptor (beta chain) is a study of blood T cell repertoires in COVID-19 (TCRdb year 2020). Notes on the research overall: Samples from collaborators originated in the United States, Italy and Spain and spanned both the acute and convalescent phases of COVID-19. Samples were obtained from the ongoing ImmuneRACE study (first 160 participants) and from about 1,300 subjects provided by 6 global collaborators. Where HLA class I and class II types were available, the types were taken from metadata supplied by the sample provider, not from assay-based typing. The prospective study material was composed of cDNA or gDNA derived from T cells, B-cell-depleted T cells, or PBMCs. The repertoires were released in a freely available public database meant as a resource for research on the immune response to SARS-CoV-2. The dataset comprised deeply sampled blood TCRbeta repertoires from subjects exposed to, actively infected with, or recovered from COVID-19. The sample metadata nearly always contained a de-identified subject ID, COVID-19 status, age in years and sex.

Collaborating institutions collected whole blood in K2EDTA tubes following their own protocols. For TCRbeta analysis, collaborators shipped samples as frozen whole blood, isolated PBMCs, or DNA extracted from either of those sample types. TCRbeta CDR3 regions were amplified from genomic DNA using the immunoSEQ Assay, a bias-controlled multiplex PCR. Regarding the original processing steps: The number of nucleated cells in each sample was estimated by amplification of reference gene primers within the assay. Sequence reads were collapsed and filtered to measure the absolute abundance of every unique TCRbeta CDR3 rearrangement. Productive Simpson clonality was computed per sample as the square root of Simpson's diversity index over productive rearrangements. The table comes from immuneACCESS by way of TCRdb, which keeps in-frame sequences with V and J called. Part of the clones is missing from these tables; in studies checked, under half for an unresolved V gene and the rest for unknown reasons. V and J calls and clone size are given by that table; D and trimming were obtained from the DNA. The sample includes fewer than 250,000 clones, with 75% to 90% observed a single time. The ten biggest clones cover about 1.1% of the sample.

Here is what the overall study found, with its caveats: Clinical and demographic metadata were provided uncurated, with the amount varying by source and participant.

The table lists this clone with a count of one. Its antigen remains undetermined. No much larger clonotype is one base removed from it; base qualities were not supplied. V is cut by 0 bases and J by 6 bases, and the space between the germline ends is 12 bases. Reading from cysteine to phenylalanine, the CDR3 counts 14 amino acids. Only CDR3 DNA is held: 42 bases, read in frame from base 1. CDR1 and CDR2 are drawn from the germline V gene: SGHRS, YFSETQ. This clonotype was sampled from a man in his thirties or forties with acute or convalescent COVID-19. Here the chain combines TRBV5-1 and TRBJ1-1, and perhaps TRBD1 as D gene, on 6 matching bases. Sequenced material: peripheral blood. The DNA sequence is as follows: TGCGCCAGCAGCTTGGGTGGGGGGGCCTCTGAAGCTTTCTTT. Its protein is CASSLGGGASEAFF.